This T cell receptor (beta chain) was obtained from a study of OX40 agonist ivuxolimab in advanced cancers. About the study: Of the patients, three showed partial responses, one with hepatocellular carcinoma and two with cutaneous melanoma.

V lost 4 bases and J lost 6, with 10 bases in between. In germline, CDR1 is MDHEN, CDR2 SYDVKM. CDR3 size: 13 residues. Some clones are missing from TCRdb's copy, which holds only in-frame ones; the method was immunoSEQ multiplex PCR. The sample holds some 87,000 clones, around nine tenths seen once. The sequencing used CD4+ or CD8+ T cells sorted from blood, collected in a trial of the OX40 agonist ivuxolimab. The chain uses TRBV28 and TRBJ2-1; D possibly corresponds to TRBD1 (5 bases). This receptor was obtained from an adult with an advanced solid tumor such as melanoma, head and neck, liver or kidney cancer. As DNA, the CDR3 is TGTGCCAGCAGTTCCAGGGTCCTCAATGAGCAGTTCTTC. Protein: CASSSRVLNEQFF.